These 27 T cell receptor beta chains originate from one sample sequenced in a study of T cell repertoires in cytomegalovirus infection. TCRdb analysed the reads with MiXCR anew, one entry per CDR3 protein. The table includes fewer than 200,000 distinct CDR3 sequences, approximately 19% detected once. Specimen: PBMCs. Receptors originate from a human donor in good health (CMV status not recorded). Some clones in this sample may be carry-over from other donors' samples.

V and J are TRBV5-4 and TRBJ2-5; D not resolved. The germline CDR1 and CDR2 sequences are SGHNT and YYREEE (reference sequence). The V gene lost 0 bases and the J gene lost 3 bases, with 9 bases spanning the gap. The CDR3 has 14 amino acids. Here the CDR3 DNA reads TGTGCCAGCAGCTTGGGGGTCGAGAAAGAGACCCAGTACTTC. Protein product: CASSLGVEKETQYF.

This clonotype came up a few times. The CDR3 protein is CASTLTGTGNTIYF. CDR3 DNA sequence: TGTGCCAGCACCCTGACCGGGACGGGAAACACCATATATTTT. The chain uses TRBV12-3 or TRBV12-4 and TRBJ1-3; possible D gene TRBD1, 5 bases. The CDR3 extends over 14 amino acids. Trimming cost V 7 bases and J 4 bases, with 14 bases left between them.

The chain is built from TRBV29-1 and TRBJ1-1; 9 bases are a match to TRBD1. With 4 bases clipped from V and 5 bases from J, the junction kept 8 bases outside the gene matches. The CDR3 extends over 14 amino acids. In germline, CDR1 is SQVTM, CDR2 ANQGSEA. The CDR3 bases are TGCAGCGTTGGGGGAAAACAGGGGGCTACTGAAGCTTTCTTT. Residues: CSVGGKQGATEAFF.

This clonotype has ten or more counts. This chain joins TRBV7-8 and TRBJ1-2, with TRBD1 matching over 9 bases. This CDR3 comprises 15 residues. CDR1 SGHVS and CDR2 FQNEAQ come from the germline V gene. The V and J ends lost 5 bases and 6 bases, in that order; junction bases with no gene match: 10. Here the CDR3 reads CASSPDRGSEDGYTF. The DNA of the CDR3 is TGTGCCAGCAGCCCCGACAGGGGGAGCGAAGATGGCTACACCTTC.

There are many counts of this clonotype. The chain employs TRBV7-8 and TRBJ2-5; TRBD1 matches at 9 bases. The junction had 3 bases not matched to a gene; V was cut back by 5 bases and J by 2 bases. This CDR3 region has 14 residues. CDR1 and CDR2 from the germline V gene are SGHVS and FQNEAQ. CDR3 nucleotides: TGTGCCAGCAGCACCGACAGGGGGCAAGAGACCCAGTACTTC. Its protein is CASSTDRGQETQYF.

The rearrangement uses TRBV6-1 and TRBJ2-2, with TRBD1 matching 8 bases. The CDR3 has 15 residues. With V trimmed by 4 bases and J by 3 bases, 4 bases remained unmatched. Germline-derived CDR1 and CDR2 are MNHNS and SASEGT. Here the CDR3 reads CASSVNRGDTGELFF. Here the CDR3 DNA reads TGTGCCAGCAGTGTAAACAGGGGGGACACCGGGGAGCTGTTTTTT.

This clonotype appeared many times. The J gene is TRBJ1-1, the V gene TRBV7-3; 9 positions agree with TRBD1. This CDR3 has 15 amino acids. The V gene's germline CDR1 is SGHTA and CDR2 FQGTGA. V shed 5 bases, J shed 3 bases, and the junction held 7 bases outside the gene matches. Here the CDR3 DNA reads TGTGCCAGCAGCACGGGACAGGGTGGGGACACTGAAGCTTTCTTT. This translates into CASSTGQGGDTEAFF.

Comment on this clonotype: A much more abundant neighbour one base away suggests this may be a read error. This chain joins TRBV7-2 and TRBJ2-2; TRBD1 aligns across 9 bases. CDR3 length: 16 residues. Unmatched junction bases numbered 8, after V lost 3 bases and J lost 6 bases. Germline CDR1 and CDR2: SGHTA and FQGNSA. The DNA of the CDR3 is TGTGCCAGCAGCTTCCCGGCACAGGGGGCTGCCGGGGAGCTGTTTTTT. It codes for CASSFPAQGAAGELFF.

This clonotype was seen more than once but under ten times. CDR3 sequence reads: CSAVPDITNYEQYF. CDR3 DNA sequence: TGCAGTGCCGTTCCGGACATCACGAACTACGAGCAGTACTTC. V usage is TRBV20-1 and J usage is TRBJ2-7; maybe TRBD1 (5 bases). The CDR3 is 14 amino acids. From germline, CDR1 is DFQATT and CDR2 SNEGSKA (reference sequence). V dropped 6 bases and J dropped 3 bases, with 18 bases sitting between them.

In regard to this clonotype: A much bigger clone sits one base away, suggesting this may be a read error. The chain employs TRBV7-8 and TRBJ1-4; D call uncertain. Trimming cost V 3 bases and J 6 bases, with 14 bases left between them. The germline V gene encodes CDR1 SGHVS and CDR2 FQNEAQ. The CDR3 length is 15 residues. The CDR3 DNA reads TGTGCCAGCAGCTTTGTGTCCGGGTTTGATGAAAAACTGTTTTTT. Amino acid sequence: CASSFVSGFDEKLFF.

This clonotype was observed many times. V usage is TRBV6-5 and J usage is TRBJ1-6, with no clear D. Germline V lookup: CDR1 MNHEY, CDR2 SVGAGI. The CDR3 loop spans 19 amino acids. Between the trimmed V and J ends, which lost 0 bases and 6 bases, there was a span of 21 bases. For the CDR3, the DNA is TGTGCCAGCAGTTACTCGAAATTCTCCCGGCCGTCTGTTAATTCACCCCTCCACTTT. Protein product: CASSYSKFSRPSVNSPLHF.

This CDR3 is CSARTTGLSGYTF. The CDR3 DNA sequence: TGCAGTGCTCGCACGACAGGCCTCAGTGGCTACACCTTC. This sequence joins TRBV20-1 and TRBJ1-2; D is perhaps TRBD1 (6 bases). The V end was cut by 5 bases, the J end by 7 bases, with 17 bases between. CDR3 length equals 13 residues. CDR1 and CDR2 from the germline V gene are DFQATT and SNEGSKA (reference sequence).

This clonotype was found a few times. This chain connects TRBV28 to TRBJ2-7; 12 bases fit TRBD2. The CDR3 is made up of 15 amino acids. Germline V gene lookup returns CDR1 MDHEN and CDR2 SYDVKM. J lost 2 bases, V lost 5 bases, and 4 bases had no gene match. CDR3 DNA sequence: TGTGCCAGCAGTCTCCGGACTAGCGGGACCTACGAGCAGTACTTC. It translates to CASSLRTSGTYEQYF.

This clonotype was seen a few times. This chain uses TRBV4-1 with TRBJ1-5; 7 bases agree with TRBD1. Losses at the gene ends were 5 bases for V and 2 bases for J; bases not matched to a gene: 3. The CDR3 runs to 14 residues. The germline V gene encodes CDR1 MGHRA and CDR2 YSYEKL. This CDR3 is CASSAGGGNQPQHF. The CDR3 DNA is TGCGCCAGCAGCGCAGGGGGAGGCAATCAGCCCCAGCATTTT.

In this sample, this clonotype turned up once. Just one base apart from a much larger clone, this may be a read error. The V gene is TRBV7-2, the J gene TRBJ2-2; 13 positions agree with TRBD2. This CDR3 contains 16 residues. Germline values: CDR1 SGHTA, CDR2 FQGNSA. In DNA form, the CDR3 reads TGTGCCAGCCGGCGGACTAGCGGGAGCTACACCGGGGAGCCGTTTTTT. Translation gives CASRRTSGSYTGEPFF.

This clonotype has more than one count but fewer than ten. Written as DNA, the CDR3 is TGTGCCAGCAGCTCCCCGGGACAGACCGACGAGCAGTACTTC. This translates into CASSSPGQTDEQYF. V usage is TRBV5-4 and J usage is TRBJ2-7, with 7 positions matching TRBD1. Germline CDR1 and CDR2: SGHNT and YYREEE (reference sequence). This CDR3 is built from 14 residues. V was clipped by 3 bases and J by 5 bases; unmatched bases: 8.

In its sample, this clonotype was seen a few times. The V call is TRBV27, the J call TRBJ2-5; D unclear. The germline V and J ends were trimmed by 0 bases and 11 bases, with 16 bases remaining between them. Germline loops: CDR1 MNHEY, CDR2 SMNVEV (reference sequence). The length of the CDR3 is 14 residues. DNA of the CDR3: TGTGCCAGCAGTTTATCTCTGAACCCCCTTAAACAGTACTTC. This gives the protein CASSLSLNPLKQYF.

The CDR3 loop is CASSLGPGDHNYGYTF. DNA for the CDR3: TGTGCCAGCAGCTTGGGGCCAGGGGATCATAACTATGGCTACACCTTC. The chain recombines TRBV5-4 with TRBJ1-2, with D tentatively TRBD1 (6 bases). V was cut by 0 bases and J by 1 base, with 13 bases left in between. The CDR3 has 16 amino acids. CDR1 is SGHNT and CDR2 is YYREEE in the germline V gene (reference sequence).

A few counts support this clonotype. For the CDR3, the DNA is TGTGCCAGCAGTCCTACACTCCGGACAGGGGGCTCTGAAGCTTTCTTT. The encoded protein is CASSPTLRTGGSEAFF. The genes are TRBV6-6 and TRBJ1-1; 11 bases agree with TRBD1. The V gene end was trimmed by 5 bases and the J gene end by 6 bases; junction bases not matched to a gene: 11. Germline loops: CDR1 MNHNY, CDR2 SVGAGI (reference sequence). The length of the CDR3 is 16 residues.

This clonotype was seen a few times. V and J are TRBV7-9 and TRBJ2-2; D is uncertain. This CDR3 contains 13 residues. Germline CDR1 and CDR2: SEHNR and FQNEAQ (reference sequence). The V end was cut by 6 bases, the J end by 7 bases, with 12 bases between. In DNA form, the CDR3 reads TGTGCCAGCAGTCAAGAATCATACGGGGAGCTGTTTTTT. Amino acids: CASSQESYGELFF.

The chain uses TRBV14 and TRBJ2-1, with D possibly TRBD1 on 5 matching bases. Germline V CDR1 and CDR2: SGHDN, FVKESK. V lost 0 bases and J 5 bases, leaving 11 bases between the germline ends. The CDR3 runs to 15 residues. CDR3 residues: CASSQELGPNNEQFF. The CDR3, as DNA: TGTGCCAGCAGCCAAGAATTGGGGCCGAACAATGAGCAGTTCTTC. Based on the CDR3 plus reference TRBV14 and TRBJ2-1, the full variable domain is EAGVTQFPSHSVIEKGQTVTLRCDPISGHDNLYWYRRVMGKEIKFLLHFVKESKQDESGMPNNRFLAERTGGTYSTLKVQPAELEDSGVYFCASSQELGPNNEQFFGPGTRLTVL.

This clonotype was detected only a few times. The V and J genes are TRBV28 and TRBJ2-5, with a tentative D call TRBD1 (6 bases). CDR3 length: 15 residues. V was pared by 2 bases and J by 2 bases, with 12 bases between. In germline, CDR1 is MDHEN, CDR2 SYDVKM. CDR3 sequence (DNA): TGTGCCAGCAGTTTAGGGGGACACATTCAAGAGACCCAGTACTTC. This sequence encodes CASSLGGHIQETQYF.

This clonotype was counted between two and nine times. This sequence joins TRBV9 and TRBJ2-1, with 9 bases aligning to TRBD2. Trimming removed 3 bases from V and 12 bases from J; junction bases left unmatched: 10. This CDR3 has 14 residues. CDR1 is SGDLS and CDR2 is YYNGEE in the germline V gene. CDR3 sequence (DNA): TGTGCCAGCAGCGCGAACTCAGCGGGAGGAGGGCAGTTCTTC. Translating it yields CASSANSAGGGQFF. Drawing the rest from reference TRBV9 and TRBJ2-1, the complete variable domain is DSGVTQTPKHLITATGQRVTLRCSPRSGDLSVYWYQQSLDQGLQFLIQYYNGEERAKGNILERFSAQQFPDLHSELNLSSLELGDSALYFCASSANSAGGGQFFGPGTRLTVL.

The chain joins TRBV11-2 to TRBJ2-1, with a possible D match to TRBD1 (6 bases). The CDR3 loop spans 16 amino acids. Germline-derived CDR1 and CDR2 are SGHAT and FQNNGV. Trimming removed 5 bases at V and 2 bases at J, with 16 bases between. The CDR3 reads CASSPQGRVAYNEQFF. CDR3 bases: TGTGCCAGCAGCCCCCAGGGGCGGGTGGCCTACAATGAGCAGTTCTTC.

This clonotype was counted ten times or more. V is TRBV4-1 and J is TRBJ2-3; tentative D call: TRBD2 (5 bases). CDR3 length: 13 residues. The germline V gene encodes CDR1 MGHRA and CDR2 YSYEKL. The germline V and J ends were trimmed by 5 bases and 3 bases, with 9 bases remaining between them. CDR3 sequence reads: CASSELVTDTQYF. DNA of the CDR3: TGCGCCAGCAGCGAACTAGTTACAGATACGCAGTATTTT.

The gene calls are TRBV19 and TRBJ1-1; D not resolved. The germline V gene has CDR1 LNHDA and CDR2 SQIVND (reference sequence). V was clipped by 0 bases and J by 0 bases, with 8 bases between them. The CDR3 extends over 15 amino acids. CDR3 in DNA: TGTGCCAGTAGTATAGATCTGGGAGTGAACACTGAAGCTTTCTTT. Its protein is CASSIDLGVNTEAFF.

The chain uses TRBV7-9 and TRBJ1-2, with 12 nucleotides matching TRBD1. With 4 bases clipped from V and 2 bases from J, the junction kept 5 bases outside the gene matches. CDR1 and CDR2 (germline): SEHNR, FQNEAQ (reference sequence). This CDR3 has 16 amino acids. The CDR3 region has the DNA TGTGCCAGCAGCTCCCGGGACAGGGGGCGAAACTATGGCTACACCTTC. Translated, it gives CASSSRDRGRNYGYTF.